This TCR beta chain was documented in a study of regulatory and conventional T cells in RAG deficiency. The table came from immunoSEQ multiplex PCR; TCRdb's copy has only in-frame clones and leaves some out. This table holds approximately 21,000 clones, almost 96% found once. Conventional CD4+ T cells were sorted from blood as CD25-low CD127-high cells. J gave up 5 bases and V 0 bases, and 5 bases lay outside the gene matches. Germline CDR1 and CDR2: MNHEY and SVGAGI. The CDR3 is 15 residues long. As regards this clone: Its antigen is unknown.

Study observations and caveats: These Omenn syndrome Treg sorts may hold peripherally activated cells instead. Control T-cell subsets had markedly higher Shannon entropy and lower Simpson indices than RAG-deficient patients. Patient subsets had shorter CDR3s; Omenn Treg-Tconv overlap exceeded 80%. Omenn syndrome and CID/AS patients had about 100-fold fewer unique Treg TCR beta sequences, versus approximately 9.6-fold elsewhere.

These same records also appear under a second study, on regulatory T cells. As that report states: Amplification used 52 TRBV primers and 13 TRBJ primers.

This clonotype was obtained from a human donor in good health. The rearrangement links TRBV6-5 to TRBJ1-2; TRBD1 agrees at 8 bases. The specimen was CD25- CD4+ T cells sorted from blood. This CDR3 is CASSYSTGGDYGYTF. In DNA, the CDR3 is TGTGCCAGCAGTTACTCAACAGGGGGGGATTATGGCTACACCTTC.